The source of this TCR beta chain is a study of T cell responses to AZD1222 COVID-19 vaccine. Assay: immunoSEQ multiplex PCR; the TCRdb copy retains only in-frame clones and omits some. The repertoire holds approximately 170,000 clones, with 80% to 95% as singletons. Per the germline V gene, CDR1 is MNHEY and CDR2 is SMNVEV (reference sequence). The V gene lost 2 bases and the J gene lost 3 bases, with 6 bases spanning the gap. CDR3 length equals 13 residues. The specimen was peripheral blood, collected on day 0 of AZD1222 vaccination. This chain links TRBV27 with TRBJ2-3, with D unclear. This TCR was recovered from an adult in good health. The CDR3 here is CASSLIVTDTQYF. CDR3 sequence (DNA): TGTGCCAGCAGTTTAATAGTTACAGATACGCAGTATTTT.